This T cell receptor beta chain is from a study of blood T cell repertoires in COVID-19 (TCRdb year 2020). Notes on the research overall: Collaborator samples came from the United States, Italy and Spain and covered acute and convalescent phases of COVID-19. Where available, HLA class I and class II types were taken from metadata supplied by the sample provider and were not determined by assay-based typing. A freely available public database, intended as a resource for researchers studying the immune response to SARS-CoV-2, is where the repertoires were released. Deeply sampled blood TCRbeta repertoires from subjects exposed to, actively infected with, or recovered from COVID-19 were included in the dataset. Sample metadata almost always included a de-identified subject ID, COVID-19 status, age in years and sex. The samples were drawn from two sources: the first 160 participants of the ongoing ImmuneRACE study, and 950 to 1,500 subjects contributed by 6 global collaborators. The material from the prospective study consisted of cDNA or gDNA derived from T cells, B-cell-depleted T cells, or PBMCs. Paper-wide results and their limitations: How much clinical and demographic metadata was included differed by source and by participant, and the metadata was provided uncurated.

Participants in the prospective study were aged 18 to 89 years, lived in more than 20 United States geographic areas, and enrolled through a virtual design. In the prospective study, participants were assigned to cohorts based on the clinical history participants reported in a screening survey and a study questionnaire. Mobile phlebotomists in the prospective study collected whole blood, serum and a nasopharyngeal or oropharyngeal swab from every participant. Over an approximately 2-month period, participants in the prospective study had the option of providing additional blood draws and questionnaires. Prospective study blood samples were shipped either frozen or at room temperature before DNA extraction. Points on this clone: Its specific antigen is unknown. No much larger clonotype is one base removed from it; base qualities were not supplied.

TCRbeta CDR3 regions were amplified from genomic DNA using the immunoSEQ Assay, a bias-controlled multiplex PCR. For the original study's pipeline: Nucleated cell counts per sample were estimated from amplification of reference gene primers within the assay. Sequence reads were collapsed and filtered to measure the absolute abundance of every unique TCRbeta CDR3 rearrangement. Productive Simpson clonality was computed per sample as the square root of Simpson's diversity index over productive rearrangements. TCRdb carries this immuneACCESS record with in-frame sequences only. Its versions omit some clonotypes, under half of them owing to an unresolved V gene in the studies checked, with the rest unexplained. V and J calls plus clone size are reproduced from that table; the DNA served to infer D and trimming. The sample has roughly 250,000 clones on record, 87% of them singletons. The top ten constitute about 6% of the sample.

The specimen sequenced was PBMCs or T cells enriched from blood (not recorded which). This receptor was obtained from a woman between 25 and 40 years old with acute COVID-19.

This receptor carries the CDR3 CASSNHRGRSNQPQHF. The DNA sequence is TGTGCCAGCAGCAACCACAGGGGGCGGAGTAATCAGCCCCAGCATTTT. In this chain, TRBV7-9 is recombined with TRBJ1-5, and TRBD1 aligns with 9 junction nucleotides. Including the terminal cysteine and phenylalanine, the CDR3 comprises 16 residues. Only the CDR3 portion is preserved as DNA: 48 bases, with reading frame beginning at the first base. After removal of 5 bases from V and 4 bases from J, the junction retains 9 bases not matched to a gene. CDR1 is given as SEHNR and CDR2 as FQNEAQ, both from the germline V gene (reference sequence).